Shown below are 24 T cell receptor beta chains from a single sample sequenced in a study of T-cell memory formation after mild COVID-19. TCRdb re-called the 5' RACE reads through MiXCR, storing one row per CDR3 protein. This sample has about 130,000 distinct CDR3 sequences; approximately 15% occur once, and the top ten carry about 15%. Sample: PBMCs or a T cell subset sorted from them (not recorded which). Receptor source: an adult woman who had mild COVID-19 (a few samples of this study predate the infection). Cell type and time point are not known.

This clonotype was seen ten or more times. The gene calls are TRBV20-1 and TRBJ2-7; TRBD2 matches 10 bases. Germline CDR1 reads DFQATT; CDR2 reads SNEGSKA (reference sequence). The CDR3 sequence is 15 residues long. Trimming cost V 0 bases and J 6 bases; bases outside gene matches: 8. CDR3 protein: CSARDRLAGAVEQYF. DNA for the CDR3: TGCAGTGCTAGAGATCGACTAGCGGGTGCCGTCGAGCAGTACTTC.

The chain uses TRBV15 and TRBJ1-2; no firm D call. Germline-derived CDR1 and CDR2 are LNHNV and YYDKDF (reference sequence). The CDR3 totals 12 residues. Between the trimmed V and J ends, which lost 0 bases and 8 bases, there was a span of 7 bases. The CDR3 nucleotides read TGTGCCACCAGCAGAGATATCAAGGGCTACACCTTC. Translating gives CATSRDIKGYTF.

This chain joins TRBV7-6 and TRBJ2-1, with D uncertain. The germline gives CDR1 SGHVS, CDR2 FNYEAQ. Trimming removed 1 base from V and 0 bases from J, with 7 bases in between. The CDR3 consists of 15 residues. CDR3: CASSLGMDSYNEQFF. The CDR3, as DNA: TGTGCCAGCAGCTTAGGTATGGACTCCTACAATGAGCAGTTCTTC.

This chain connects TRBV7-8 to TRBJ1-5; 7 bases match TRBD1. After removal of 1 base from V and 7 bases from J, the junction contained 7 bases not matched to a gene. The germline V gene has CDR1 SGHVS and CDR2 FQNEAQ. The CDR3 covers 15 residues. CDR3 DNA: TGTGCCAGCAGCTTAGGTCAGGGGGTGCGGCAGCCCCAGCATTTT. Translated: CASSLGQGVRQPQHF.

This clonotype came up a few times. This chain connects TRBV24-1 to TRBJ2-1; TRBD1 might be the D (5 bases). CDR3 length: 16 residues. V was cut by 1 base and J by 3 bases, with 12 bases left in between. Germline lookup yields CDR1 KGHDR and CDR2 SFDVKD. CDR3 region: CATSDFGRASYNEQFF. Here the CDR3 DNA reads TGTGCCACCAGTGATTTTGGCAGGGCTAGCTACAATGAGCAGTTCTTC.

V usage is TRBV7-9 and J usage is TRBJ2-5; 9 nucleotides line up with TRBD1. The CDR3 spans 15 residues. CDR1 is SEHNR and CDR2 is FQNEAQ in the germline V gene (reference sequence). With 3 bases clipped from V and 4 bases from J, the junction kept 6 bases outside the gene matches. CDR3 loop: CASSFYQTGGETQYF. DNA of the CDR3: TGTGCCAGCAGCTTTTACCAGACAGGGGGAGAGACCCAGTACTTC.

This clonotype occurred a few times. This chain uses TRBV3-1 with TRBJ2-1; TRBD1 agrees at 8 bases. Germline V gene sequence: CDR1 LGHDT, CDR2 YNNKEL (reference sequence). CDR3 length: 16 amino acids. V dropped 0 bases and J dropped 2; count of bases not matched to a gene: 3. CDR3 protein: CASSQDQGAPYNEQFF. In DNA form, the CDR3 reads TGTGCCAGCAGCCAAGATCAGGGGGCGCCCTACAATGAGCAGTTCTTC.

The gene calls are TRBV7-2 and TRBJ1-1; D gene ambiguous. The CDR3 sequence is 15 residues long. Germline V gene data show CDR1 as SGHTA and CDR2 as FQGNSA. V lost 4 bases to trimming and J lost 2 bases, with 14 bases between them. The CDR3 here is CASSSVGGSNTEAFF. The DNA of the CDR3 is TGTGCCAGCAGCTCCGTAGGTGGGAGCAACACTGAAGCTTTCTTT.

This chain joins TRBV20-1 and TRBJ2-7; unclear D gene. The CDR3 runs 12 residues. With 3 bases removed from V and 1 base from J, the gap between germline ends came to 7 bases. CDR1 and CDR2 from the germline V gene are DFQATT and SNEGSKA (reference sequence). This CDR3 reads CSASLDSYEQYF. DNA for the CDR3: TGCAGTGCTAGTCTAGATTCCTACGAGCAGTACTTC.

There are many counts of this clonotype. The V call is TRBV7-2, the J call TRBJ2-7, with D unclear. The germline V gene has CDR1 SGHTA and CDR2 FQGNSA. Trimming pared 3 bases from V and 5 bases from J, leaving 14 bases between. This CDR3 spans 14 amino acids. Here the CDR3 reads CASSLQADRHEQYF. The CDR3 DNA reads TGTGCCAGCAGCTTGCAGGCGGATAGACACGAGCAGTACTTC.

The chain employs TRBV2 and TRBJ1-1, with D hard to call. Trimming cost V 2 bases and J 1 base, with 5 bases left between them. The CDR3 has 13 amino acids. CDR1 SNHLY and CDR2 FYNNEI come from the germline V gene. CDR3 residues: CASSELENTEAFF. The CDR3 DNA sequence: TGTGCCAGCAGTGAACTGGAGAACACTGAAGCTTTCTTT. The full variable domain, completed using reference TRBV2 and TRBJ1-1, is EPEVTQTPSHQVTQMGQEVILRCVPISNHLYFYWYRQILGQKVEFLVSFYNNEISEKSEIFDDQFSVERPDGSNFTLKIRSTKLEDSAMYFCASSELENTEAFFGQGTRLTVV.

The genes are TRBV5-1 and TRBJ2-5; 7 positions match TRBD1. CDR3 length: 17 amino acids. After removal of 4 bases from V and 1 base from J, the junction contained 13 bases not matched to a gene. Germline CDR1 reads SGHRS; CDR2 reads YFSETQ. The CDR3 DNA is TGCGCCAGCAGCACGGACAGGACGCTCGGAGGCCAAGAGACCCAGTACTTC. It is translated as CASSTDRTLGGQETQYF.

This rearrangement joins TRBV6-1 to TRBJ2-5; no firm D call. Germline CDR1 MNHNS, CDR2 SASEGT. Deletions cut 0 bases from V and 5 bases from J, with 13 bases between. The length of the CDR3 is 15 residues. CDR3 protein: CASSEAVAASETQYF. The CDR3 DNA sequence: TGTGCCAGCAGTGAAGCAGTGGCTGCCTCGGAGACCCAGTACTTC.

The V gene is TRBV7-6, the J gene TRBJ2-2, with a weak D call TRBD2 (5 bases). Germline assignment: CDR1 SGHVS and CDR2 FNYEAQ. The CDR3 is 16 residues long. The V and J ends lost 2 bases and 3 bases respectively, with 13 bases between them. The CDR3 DNA sequence: TGTGCCAGCAGCTTAAGGGTTATCGGGGACACCGGGGAGCTGTTTTTT. It translates to CASSLRVIGDTGELFF.

The chain joins TRBV11-2 to TRBJ2-2; TRBD2 matches at 9 bases. V dropped 2 bases and J dropped 5; count of bases not matched to a gene: 6. Germline CDR1 and CDR2: SGHAT and FQNNGV. CDR3 length: 16 amino acids. CDR3 nucleotide sequence: TGTGCCAGCAGCTTAAGCGGGGGGTTAGAAACCGGGGAGCTGTTTTTT. This codes for CASSLSGGLETGELFF.

The chain has TRBV7-2 and TRBJ2-3, with 13 bases lining up with TRBD2. This CDR3 is built from 17 residues. Germline trimming cut 5 bases from V and 1 base from J; bases unmatched to any gene: 6. CDR1 and CDR2 (germline): SGHTA, FQGNSA. CDR3 loop: CASSGWTSGGRTDTQYF. The CDR3 DNA sequence: TGTGCCAGCAGCGGATGGACTAGCGGGGGACGCACAGATACGCAGTATTTT.

This chain joins TRBV5-6 and TRBJ2-1; D remains unclear. From germline, CDR1 is SGHDT and CDR2 YYEEEE. Trimming removed 2 bases from V and 8 bases from J, with 14 bases in between. CDR3 length equals 14 residues. CDR3 amino acids: CASSFDLKHHEQFF. The CDR3 nucleotides read TGTGCCAGCAGCTTTGACCTAAAGCACCATGAGCAGTTCTTC.

Remarks on this clonotype: The germline gene is not matched at one end of the junction; a read error may be the cause. V gene TRBV14 combines with J gene TRBJ2-1, with D possibly matching TRBD2 (6 bases). The germline V gene encodes CDR1 SGHDN and CDR2 FVKESK. This CDR3 contains 16 residues. CDR3 sequence reads: CASSHYMTRAGNERFF. DNA of the CDR3: TGTGCCAGCAGCCACTACATGACTAGGGCGGGAAACGAGCGGTTCTTC.

The rearrangement links TRBV4-1 to TRBJ2-1; TRBD1 is a possible D gene (6 bases). Germline V gives CDR1 MGHRA, CDR2 YSYEKL. This CDR3 is 23 amino acids long. Between the trimmed V and J ends, which lost 2 bases and 0 bases, there was a span of 32 bases. The CDR3 region is CASSQISRGVGVVGTSSYNEQFF. Here the CDR3 DNA reads TGCGCCAGCAGCCAAATCTCTCGAGGCGTGGGGGTAGTGGGGACAAGCTCCTACAATGAGCAGTTCTTC.

This clonotype was recorded once. This rearrangement joins TRBV9 to TRBJ1-6, with D possibly matching TRBD1 (5 bases). Between the trimmed V and J ends, which lost 3 bases and 5 bases, there was a span of 12 bases. There are 15 residues in the CDR3. Germline loops: CDR1 SGDLS, CDR2 YYNGEE. The CDR3 here is CASSAGTGDNSPLHF. In nucleotides, the CDR3 is TGTGCCAGCAGCGCCGGGACGGGGGATAATTCACCCCTCCACTTT.

This chain links TRBV12-3 or TRBV12-4 with TRBJ2-7, with TRBD1 matching 8 bases. The CDR3 contains 15 residues. J was trimmed by 2 bases and V by 5 bases; bases with no gene match: 8. CDR3 DNA: TGTGCCAGCAGTCCCGGGACAGGATCGACCTACGAGCAGTACTTC. Amino acids: CASSPGTGSTYEQYF.

This clonotype was seen at least ten times. The chain joins TRBV11-2 to TRBJ2-1; D unclear. Trimming removed 0 bases at V and 5 bases at J, with 5 bases between. The CDR3 loop spans 13 amino acids. Germline V gene data show CDR1 as SGHAT and CDR2 as FQNNGV. The CDR3, as DNA: TGTGCCAGCAGCTTAGAAGCTAACAATGAGCAGTTCTTC. Protein: CASSLEANNEQFF.

This rearrangement joins TRBV7-3 to TRBJ2-5; possible D gene TRBD2, 6 bases. Germline V gives CDR1 SGHTA, CDR2 FQGTGA. The CDR3 has 14 amino acids. V shed 3 bases and J shed 4 bases, with 12 bases lying between them. This CDR3 reads CASSFGGRGETQYF. DNA of the CDR3: TGTGCCAGCAGCTTCGGGGGAAGGGGAGAGACCCAGTACTTC.

This clonotype was found a few times. The chain combines TRBV6-5 with TRBJ1-2; TRBD1 matches 9 bases. The CDR3 extends over 16 amino acids. Germline V gene data show CDR1 as MNHEY and CDR2 as SVGAGI. The V gene end was trimmed by 5 bases and the J gene end by 1 base; junction bases not matched to a gene: 8. The DNA for the CDR3 is TGTGCCAGCAGTACTGCCGGGACAGGGCTTAACTATGGCTACACCTTC. Amino acids: CASSTAGTGLNYGYTF.